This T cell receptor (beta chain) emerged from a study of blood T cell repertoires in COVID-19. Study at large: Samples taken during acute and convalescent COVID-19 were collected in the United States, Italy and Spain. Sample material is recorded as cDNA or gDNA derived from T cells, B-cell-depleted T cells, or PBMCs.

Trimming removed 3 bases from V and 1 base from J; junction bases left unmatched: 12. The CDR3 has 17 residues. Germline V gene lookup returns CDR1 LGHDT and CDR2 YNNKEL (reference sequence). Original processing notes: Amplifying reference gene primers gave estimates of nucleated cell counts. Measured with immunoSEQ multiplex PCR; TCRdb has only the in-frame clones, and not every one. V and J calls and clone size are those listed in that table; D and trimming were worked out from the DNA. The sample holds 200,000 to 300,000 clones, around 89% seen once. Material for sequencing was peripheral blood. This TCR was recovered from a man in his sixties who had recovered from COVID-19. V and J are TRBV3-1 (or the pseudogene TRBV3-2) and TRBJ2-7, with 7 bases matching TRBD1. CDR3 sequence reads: CASSHRLRGTVSYEQYF. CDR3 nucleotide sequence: TGTGCCAGCAGCCACCGACTAAGGGGGACAGTTTCCTACGAGCAGTACTTC.